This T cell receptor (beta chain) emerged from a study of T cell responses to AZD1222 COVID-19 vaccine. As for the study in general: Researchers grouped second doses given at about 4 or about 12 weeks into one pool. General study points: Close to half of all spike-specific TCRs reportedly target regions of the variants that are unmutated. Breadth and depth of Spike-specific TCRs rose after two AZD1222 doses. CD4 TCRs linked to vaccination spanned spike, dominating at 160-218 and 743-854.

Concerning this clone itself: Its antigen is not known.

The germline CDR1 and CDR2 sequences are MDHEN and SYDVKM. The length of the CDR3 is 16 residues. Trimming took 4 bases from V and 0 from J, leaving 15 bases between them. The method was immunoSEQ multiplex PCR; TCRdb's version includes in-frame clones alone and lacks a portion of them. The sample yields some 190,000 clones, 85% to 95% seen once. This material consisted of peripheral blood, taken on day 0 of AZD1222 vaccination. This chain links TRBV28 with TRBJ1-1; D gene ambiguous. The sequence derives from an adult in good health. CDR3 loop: CASSSGAGSVNTEAFF. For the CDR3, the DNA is TGTGCCAGCAGTTCCGGCGCGGGCAGCGTGAACACTGAAGCTTTCTTT.